Below are 9 T cell receptor beta chains sequenced from a single sample in a study of T-cell reconstitution after alpha-beta-depleted transplantation in children. The authors prepared the TCRbeta library with unique molecular identifiers. TCRdb ran MiXCR on the PCR reads and lists one entry per CDR3 protein. The data hold 90,000 to 100,000 distinct CDR3 sequences, with less than 15% observed a single time. This sample comprised PBMCs from the stem cell graft donor, obtained from the stem cell graft. These receptors were obtained from a human donor who donated a stem cell graft to a child with inherited bone marrow failure.

The sample holds many counts of this clonotype. This chain uses TRBV29-1 with TRBJ2-7, with TRBD1 identical over 9 bases. The CDR3 is 14 amino acids. Looked up from germline, CDR1 is SQVTM and CDR2 is ANQGSEA. V shed 4 bases and J 7 bases; nucleotides not matched to a gene: 11. CDR3 region: CSVGLVDRGWEQYF. The DNA of the CDR3 is TGCAGCGTTGGGTTGGTGGACAGGGGATGGGAGCAGTACTTC.

The chain couples TRBV14 to TRBJ2-6; TRBD1 is a possible D gene (5 bases). The germline CDR1 and CDR2 sequences are SGHDN and FVKESK. This CDR3 region has 13 residues. The germline V and J ends were trimmed by 4 bases and 4 bases, with 5 bases remaining between them. As DNA, the CDR3 is TGTGCCAGCAGCCCAGGGGGGGCCAACGTCCTGACTTTC. Its protein is CASSPGGANVLTF.

At least ten counts were recorded for this clonotype. The chain recombines TRBV12-3 or TRBV12-4 with TRBJ1-5, with 7 bases fitting TRBD1. This CDR3 has 18 amino acids. V lost 3 bases and J lost 7; bases outside the gene matches: 18. CDR3 DNA sequence: TGTGCCAGCAGTTTGGGCGGCTGGGGTGACAGGGAGGGCCAGCCCCAGCATTTT. Amino acid sequence: CASSLGGWGDREGQPQHF.

In the case of this clonotype: A much larger clone differs by one base, so this may be a read error. The chain is built from TRBV27 and TRBJ2-1; no firm D call. Germline CDR1 reads MNHEY; CDR2 reads SMNVEV (reference sequence). There are 15 residues in the CDR3. V dropped 3 bases and J dropped 3 bases, with 12 bases sitting between them. CDR3 protein: CASSLGGLLYNEQFF. The CDR3 nucleotides read TGTGCCAGCAGTTTGGGTGGCCTACTCTACAATGAGCAGTTCTTC.

This clonotype was seen many times. The V call is TRBV12-3 or TRBV12-4, the J call TRBJ1-2, with 8 bases identical to TRBD1. V lost 4 bases, J lost 5 bases, and 9 bases stayed unmatched. The CDR3 loop spans 15 amino acids. CDR3 residues: CASSSADRDLYGYTF. The CDR3 region has the DNA TGTGCCAGCAGTTCCGCGGACAGGGACCTTTATGGCTACACCTTC.

The sample holds many counts of this clonotype. The chain has TRBV6-2 or TRBV6-3 and TRBJ1-2; 8 bases are shared with TRBD1. This CDR3 region has 16 residues. Trimming took 6 bases from V and 1 from J; bases not matched to a gene: 10. Germline V gene sequence: CDR1 MNHEY, CDR2 SVGEGT. CDR3 residues: CASSSRTGRDNYGYTF. CDR3 nucleotides: TGTGCCAGCAGCTCGCGGACAGGGAGGGATAACTATGGCTACACCTTC.

This clonotype was counted a single time. Compared with germline, one end of the junction differs, possibly owing to a read error. This sequence joins TRBV28 and TRBJ1-5, with a possible D match to TRBD1 (6 bases). Per the germline V gene, CDR1 is MDHEN and CDR2 is SYDVKM. The CDR3 runs to 14 residues. This CDR3 is CASDLDRNYHPQHF. CDR3 in DNA: TGTGCCAGCGACCTTGACAGGAACTATCACCCCCAGCATTTT.

This clonotype was seen a few times. V gene TRBV29-1 combines with J gene TRBJ1-1; D is perhaps TRBD1 (6 bases). CDR1 SQVTM and CDR2 ANQGSEA come from the germline V gene. The V gene lost 5 bases and the J gene lost 5 bases, with 18 bases spanning the gap. CDR3 length equals 14 residues. The CDR3 spells CSVLGGGGETEAFF. CDR3 DNA: TGCAGCGTTCTCGGGGGAGGGGGAGAAACTGAAGCTTTCTTT.

This clonotype has a count of ten or more. The chain has TRBV20-1 and TRBJ2-5; 7 nucleotides line up with TRBD1. The CDR3 length is 15 residues. Germline-derived CDR1 and CDR2 are DFQATT and SNEGSKA (reference sequence). The V and J ends lost 2 bases and 4 bases, in that order; junction bases with no gene match: 10. The CDR3 reads CSARRGQGVTETQYF. The DNA of the CDR3 is TGCAGTGCTAGAAGGGGGCAGGGGGTGACAGAGACCCAGTACTTC.